This T cell receptor (beta chain) was sequenced for a study of T cells after yellow fever vaccination. Study results and limitations: Clones that expanded after primary vaccination mostly reappeared after the booster (96% CD4, approximately 87% CD8).

TCRdb redid the calling of the 5' RACE reads with MiXCR, one entry per CDR3 protein. The sample holds 250,000 or so distinct CDR3 sequences, around 3.5% seen once. The V end was cut by 1 base, the J end by 6 bases, with 6 bases between. CDR1 and CDR2 (germline): SGHVS, FNYEAQ. CDR3 size: 12 residues. This clonotype was recorded many times. The antigen is not known. This clonotype was sampled from a man between 18 and 29 years old who received the YFV17D yellow fever vaccine. The sequencing here drew on PBMCs, taken 15 days after the yellow fever booster vaccination. The V and J genes are TRBV7-6 and TRBJ1-1; D gene unclear. CDR3 residues: CASSLVVSEAFF. CDR3 nucleotide sequence: TGTGCCAGCAGCTTAGTCGTATCTGAAGCTTTCTTT. Full variable domain (rest looked up from reference TRBV7-6 and TRBJ1-1): GAGVSQSPRYKVTKRGQDVALRCDPISGHVSLYWYRQALGQGPEFLTYFNYEAQQDKSGLPNDRFSAERPEGSISTLTIQRTEQRDSAMYRCASSLVVSEAFFGQGTRLTVV.